This T cell receptor (beta chain) was sequenced in a study of Graves' ophthalmopathy and Graves' hyperthyroidism. Uncontrolled infections, other autoimmune diseases, pregnancy or lactation barred patients from enrollment. RNA served as the template for amplifying TCR beta CDR3 regions. RT-PCR was first run with HTBI primers, then multiplex PCR in a second round. Via MiXCR, TCRdb re-called the multiplex PCR reads, giving one row per CDR3 protein. The sample carries approximately 700,000 distinct CDR3 sequences, roughly 41% recorded once. The CDR3 length is 16 residues. CDR1 and CDR2 from the germline V gene are SNHLY and FYNNEI. With 6 bases removed from V and 0 bases from J, the gap between germline ends came to 12 bases. Regarding the study as a whole: Sensitivity reached 70.59% and specificity approximately 72% when the model predicted ophthalmopathy progression. Researchers report that a 13-signature model separated ophthalmopathy from stable hyperthyroidism, posting about 88% sensitivity and about 82% specificity.

This clonotype was picked up a small number of times. Its antigen is undetermined. Sequencing was done on a sample of peripheral blood. The TCR sequence derives from an adult man with Graves' ophthalmopathy. This rearrangement joins TRBV2 to TRBJ2-6; D call uncertain. The CDR3, as DNA: TGTGCCAGCAGCTTAGAACGGGCCTCTGGGGCCAACGTCCTGACTTTC. Its translation: CASSLERASGANVLTF.